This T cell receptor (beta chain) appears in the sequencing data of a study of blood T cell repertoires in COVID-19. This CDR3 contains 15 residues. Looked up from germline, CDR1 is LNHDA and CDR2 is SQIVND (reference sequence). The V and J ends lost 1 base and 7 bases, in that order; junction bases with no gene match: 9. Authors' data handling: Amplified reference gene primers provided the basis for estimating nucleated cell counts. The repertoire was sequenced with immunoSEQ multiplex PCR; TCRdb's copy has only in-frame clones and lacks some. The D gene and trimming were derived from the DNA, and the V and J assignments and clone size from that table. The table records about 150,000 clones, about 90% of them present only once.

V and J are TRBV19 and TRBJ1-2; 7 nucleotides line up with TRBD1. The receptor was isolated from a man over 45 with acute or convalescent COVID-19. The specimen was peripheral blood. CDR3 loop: CASSIGRQGYRGYTF. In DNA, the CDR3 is TGTGCCAGTAGTATAGGTCGACAGGGTTACCGTGGCTACACCTTC.